Below are 31 T cell receptor beta chains sequenced from a single sample in a study of shared clonotypes between healthy human individuals (TCRdb year 2020). The library was built by means of the immunoSEQ multiplex PCR assay. The clones in this table, taken by TCRdb from immuneACCESS, are in-frame only. Not every clone is retained; where verified, under half of the shortfall comes from an unresolved V gene, and the cause of the rest is unknown. The sample profile shows more than 400,000 clones; 90% to 96% of them were found once. The top ten clones comprise roughly 0.06% of the sample. Source material: naive CD4+ T cells sorted from blood. This specimen's cell subset or site label, interpreted: CD45RA+ positively selected. These receptors came from a woman in her 30s in good health.

This clone was recorded once. This rearrangement joins TRBV5-1 to TRBJ2-1; 8 nucleotides agree with TRBD2. The length of the CDR3 is 15 residues. The germline V gene has CDR1 SGHRS and CDR2 YFSETQ. The trim removed 5 bases at V and 6 bases at J, leaving 10 bases unmatched. CDR3 in DNA: TGCGCCAGCAGACAAGGACTAGCTGCAATCAATGAGCAGTTCTTC. Amino acid sequence: CASRQGLAAINEQFF. Filled out from reference TRBV5-1 and TRBJ2-1, the complete variable domain reads KAGVTQTPRYLIKTRGQQVTLSCSPISGHRSVSWYQQTPGQGLQFLFEYFSETQRNKGNFPGRFSGRQFSNSRSEMNVSTLELGDSALYLCASRQGLAAINEQFFGPGTRLTVL.

This chain uses TRBV11-1 with TRBJ2-2; D is unclear. V was pared by 5 bases and J by 1 base, with 8 bases between. Germline loops: CDR1 SGHAT, CDR2 FQDESV (reference sequence). The CDR3 has 14 residues. The DNA of the CDR3 is TGTGCCAGCAGCAGGGAATTGAACACCGGGGAGCTGTTTTTT. It codes for CASSRELNTGELFF.

The genes are TRBV30 and TRBJ1-1; no firm D call. The V gene lost 5 bases and the J gene lost 3 bases, with 7 bases spanning the gap. Per germline, CDR1 GTSNPN and CDR2 SVGIG (reference sequence). The CDR3 runs 11 residues. CDR3 in DNA: TGTGCCTGGGGTCAGGACACTGAAGCTTTCTTT. Amino acids: CAWGQDTEAFF.

The rearrangement uses TRBV27 and TRBJ1-1; D call uncertain. V shed 4 bases and J shed 2 bases, with 11 bases lying between them. Germline V lookup: CDR1 MNHEY, CDR2 SMNVEV (reference sequence). The CDR3 extends over 14 amino acids. In DNA, the CDR3 is TGTGCCAGCAGTTCCGCGGGATCAAACACTGAAGCTTTCTTT. Encoded protein: CASSSAGSNTEAFF.

The gene calls are TRBV28 and TRBJ1-5, with 7 bases aligning to TRBD1. Germline V gene sequence: CDR1 MDHEN, CDR2 SYDVKM. The V gene end was trimmed by 0 bases and the J gene end by 4 bases; junction bases not matched to a gene: 6. CDR3 length: 16 amino acids. The chain's CDR3 is CASSLWEGAGNQPQHF. CDR3 nucleotide sequence: TGTGCCAGCAGTTTATGGGAGGGGGCAGGAAATCAGCCCCAGCATTTT.

V is TRBV2 and J is TRBJ2-7, with D possibly being TRBD2 (5 bases). The CDR3 spans 16 residues. The V end was cut by 3 bases, the J end by 0 bases, with 15 bases between. Germline V gives CDR1 SNHLY, CDR2 FYNNEI. The CDR3 region has the DNA TGTGCCAGCAGTGACCCCTCTAGCCCCCTCTCCTACGAGCAGTACTTC. Protein sequence: CASSDPSSPLSYEQYF.

The chain uses TRBV28 and TRBJ2-7, with 7 bases identical to TRBD1. The J segment lost 7 bases and the V segment lost 0 bases, leaving 9 bases of the junction unmatched. Germline CDR1 is MDHEN and CDR2 is SYDVKM. The CDR3 sequence is 15 residues long. Written as DNA, the CDR3 is TGTGCCAGCAGTTTATGGGGACAGAGCCTACGGGAGCAGTACTTC. Translated: CASSLWGQSLREQYF.

This clone was observed a single time. The V and J genes are TRBV7-2 and TRBJ2-5, with D perhaps matching TRBD2 (5 bases). Trimming took off 5 bases at V and 5 bases at J, with 9 bases between the two ends. The V gene's germline CDR1 is SGHTA and CDR2 FQGNSA. This CDR3 comprises 12 residues. The CDR3 spells CASSPPGETQYF. The CDR3 DNA reads TGTGCCAGCAGCCCCCCGGGGGAGACCCAGTACTTC. Combining the CDR3 with reference TRBV7-2 and TRBJ2-5 gives the whole variable domain GAGVSQSPSNKVTEKGKDVELRCDPISGHTALYWYRQSLGQGLEFLIYFQGNSAPDKSGLPSDRFSAERTGGSVSTLTIQRTQQEDSAVYLCASSPPGETQYFGPGTRLLVL.

A single count supports this clone. The chain recombines TRBV7-8 with TRBJ2-1; no clear D gene. Per germline, CDR1 SGHVS and CDR2 FQNEAQ. The CDR3 covers 12 residues. The V and J ends lost 5 bases and 5 bases respectively, with 7 bases between them. The CDR3 coding sequence is TGTGCCAGCAGCCCGGCGGACAATGAGCAGTTCTTC. It specifies CASSPADNEQFF.

CDR3 in amino acids: CASSRGTENTGELFF. CDR3 coding DNA: TGCGCCAGCAGTCGAGGGACGGAGAACACCGGGGAGCTGTTTTTT. The chain employs TRBV5-1 and TRBJ2-2; D may match TRBD1 or TRBD2 (5 bases each). The germline V gene encodes CDR1 SGHRS and CDR2 YFSETQ. CDR3 size: 15 residues. V shed 5 bases and J shed 1 base, with 12 bases lying between them.

This clone was picked up one time. The identical CDR3 is also encoded by other nucleotide sequences in the sample. The chain carries TRBV15 and TRBJ1-2; D perhaps matches TRBD1 (6 bases). In germline, CDR1 is LNHNV, CDR2 YYDKDF (reference sequence). The CDR3 sequence is 14 residues long. V lost 0 bases to trimming and J lost 7 bases, with 12 bases between them. The CDR3 nucleotides are TGTGCCACCAGCAGAGATCCAGGGGCTGGTGGCTACACCTTC. As protein: CATSRDPGAGGYTF.

The sample holds a few counts of this clone. The chain has TRBV4-1 and TRBJ1-1, with D maybe TRBD1 (5 bases). This CDR3 has 13 amino acids. Germline V gene data show CDR1 as MGHRA and CDR2 as YSYEKL. Deletions cut 7 bases from V and 0 bases from J, with 9 bases between. DNA for the CDR3: TGCGCCAGCAATGGGGCTATGAACACTGAAGCTTTCTTT. Its translation is CASNGAMNTEAFF.

The V and J genes are TRBV6-1 and TRBJ1-1; D ambiguous. Per germline, CDR1 MNHNS and CDR2 SASEGT. The CDR3 contains 14 residues. Trimming pared 3 bases from V and 4 bases from J, leaving 12 bases between. CDR3 sequence reads: CASSELGLSTEAFF. The DNA of the CDR3 is TGTGCCAGCAGTGAGCTGGGGTTGAGCACTGAAGCTTTCTTT.

The rearrangement joins TRBV28 to TRBJ2-7, with D tentatively TRBD1 (5 bases). The CDR3 has 15 amino acids. V gave up 7 bases and J gave up 0 bases, with 16 bases separating them. Germline CDR1 reads MDHEN; CDR2 reads SYDVKM. CDR3 coding DNA: TGTGCCAGCACCTCGATGTCAGGGCCCTCCTACGAGCAGTACTTC. Translating gives CASTSMSGPSYEQYF. The full variable domain, with the rest looked up from reference TRBV28 and TRBJ2-7, is DVKVTQSSRYLVKRTGEKVFLECVQDMDHENMFWYRQDPGLGLRLIYFSYDVKMKEKGDIPEGYSVSREKKERFSLILESASTNQTSMYLCASTSMSGPSYEQYFGPGTRLTVT.

This rearrangement joins TRBV7-8 to TRBJ2-1; 9 bases are a match to TRBD2. Trimming removed 4 bases from V and 5 bases from J; junction bases left unmatched: 9. Germline CDR1 is SGHVS and CDR2 is FQNEAQ. The CDR3 consists of 16 residues. The CDR3 loop reads CASSSRRLAVHNEQFF. CDR3 sequence (DNA): TGTGCCAGCAGCTCCCGGCGACTAGCGGTGCACAATGAGCAGTTCTTC.

V usage is TRBV10-3 and J usage is TRBJ2-7; D not resolved. With 0 bases removed from V and 6 bases from J, the gap between germline ends came to 3 bases. The CDR3 loop spans 11 amino acids. In germline, CDR1 is ENHRY, CDR2 SYGVKD. The CDR3 loop reads CAISESGEQYF. The CDR3 DNA follows: TGTGCCATCAGTGAGTCGGGCGAGCAGTACTTC.

The chain is built from TRBV28 and TRBJ2-7; 13 bases align to TRBD2. This CDR3 region has 16 residues. The germline V gene has CDR1 MDHEN and CDR2 SYDVKM. J gave up 0 bases and V 2 bases, and 1 base lay outside the gene matches. CDR3 sequence: CASSLGLAGVSYEQYF. CDR3 DNA sequence: TGTGCCAGCAGTTTAGGACTAGCGGGAGTCTCCTACGAGCAGTACTTC. Together with reference TRBV28 and TRBJ2-7, the CDR3 gives the full variable domain: DVKVTQSSRYLVKRTGEKVFLECVQDMDHENMFWYRQDPGLGLRLIYFSYDVKMKEKGDIPEGYSVSREKKERFSLILESASTNQTSMYLCASSLGLAGVSYEQYFGPGTRLTVT.

This clone was found once. This chain joins TRBV7-9 and TRBJ1-6; D is unclear. V dropped 1 base and J dropped 2 bases, with 3 bases sitting between them. Germline lookup yields CDR1 SEHNR and CDR2 FQNEAQ (reference sequence). The CDR3 contains 14 residues. CDR3 sequence reads: CASSLETYNSPLHF. The DNA of the CDR3 is TGTGCCAGCAGCTTAGAGACCTATAATTCACCCCTCCACTTT.

V usage is TRBV9 and J usage is TRBJ1-5, with TRBD1 matching over 8 bases. Per germline, CDR1 SGDLS and CDR2 YYNGEE. The CDR3 is 16 residues long. J lost 7 bases, V lost 0 bases, and 9 bases had no gene match. The CDR3 region is CASSVVGGQGEQPQHF. In DNA form, the CDR3 reads TGTGCCAGCAGCGTAGTGGGAGGACAGGGTGAACAGCCCCAGCATTTT.

The chain carries TRBV7-3 and TRBJ2-3; 9 bases match TRBD1. The CDR3 contains 17 residues. CDR1 is SGHTA and CDR2 is FQGTGA in the germline V gene. Trimming cost V 2 bases and J 0 bases; bases outside gene matches: 6. CDR3 in amino acids: CASSLLGQGTSTDTQYF. In DNA form, the CDR3 reads TGTGCCAGCAGCTTATTGGGACAGGGCACTAGCACAGATACGCAGTATTTT.

This chain connects TRBV5-1 to TRBJ1-2; 7 nucleotides line up with TRBD1. The CDR3 contains 13 residues. Trimming took 4 bases from V and 6 from J; bases not matched to a gene: 6. The V gene's germline CDR1 is SGHRS and CDR2 YFSETQ. CDR3 in amino acids: CASSTEGADGYTF. The CDR3, as DNA: TGCGCCAGCAGCACCGAGGGGGCCGATGGCTACACCTTC.

V gene TRBV27 combines with J gene TRBJ1-2, with 10 bases identical to TRBD1. The J segment lost 4 bases and the V segment lost 6 bases, leaving 11 bases of the junction unmatched. The germline CDR1 and CDR2 sequences are MNHEY and SMNVEV (reference sequence). The CDR3 length is 16 residues. CDR3 coding DNA: TGTGCCAGCAGCCCCTGGACAGGGGGAGCTAGCTATGGCTACACCTTC. It yields the protein CASSPWTGGASYGYTF.

This clone was observed a single time. The chain combines TRBV4-3 with TRBJ1-1, with unresolved D. The CDR3 extends over 13 amino acids. V was pared by 1 base and J by 6 bases, with 9 bases between. Germline CDR1 and CDR2: LGHNA and YSLEER. The CDR3 reads CASSQANSPEAFF. CDR3 nucleotide sequence: TGCGCCAGCAGCCAAGCTAATTCCCCTGAAGCTTTCTTT.

The rearrangement links TRBV29-1 to TRBJ1-1; weak D call: TRBD1 (6 bases). Trimming took off 7 bases at V and 5 bases at J, with 11 bases between the two ends. CDR1 SQVTM and CDR2 ANQGSEA come from the germline V gene. The CDR3 has 11 amino acids. Here the CDR3 reads CSATTGTEAFF. DNA for the CDR3: TGCAGCGCCACGACAGGTACTGAAGCTTTCTTT. The variable domain in full, completed from reference TRBV29-1 and TRBJ1-1, reads SAVISQKPSRDICQRGTSLTIQCQVDSQVTMMFWYRQQPGQSLTLIATANQGSEATYESGFVIDKFPISRPNLTFSTLTVSNMSPEDSSIYLCSATTGTEAFFGQGTRLTVV.

The V call is TRBV25-1, the J call TRBJ2-1, with TRBD1 identical over 9 bases. Germline V gene data show CDR1 as MGHDK and CDR2 as SYGVNS. The junction had 10 bases not matched to a gene; V was cut back by 9 bases and J by 7 bases. This CDR3 contains 14 residues. The CDR3 DNA reads as TGTGCCAGTGATCCGGGACAGGGTCGAAATGAGCAGTTCTTC. It is translated as CASDPGQGRNEQFF.

This clone was seen once. The chain recombines TRBV6-6 with TRBJ2-3; D unresolved. V dropped 6 bases and J dropped 0 bases, with 13 bases sitting between them. Germline values: CDR1 MNHNY, CDR2 SVGAGI (reference sequence). This CDR3 spans 15 amino acids. The CDR3 coding sequence is TGTGCCAGCAGCCCCGGTGGCCGTAGCACAGATACGCAGTATTTT. This codes for CASSPGGRSTDTQYF.

The V and J genes are TRBV7-2 and TRBJ2-7; D is perhaps TRBD1 (6 bases). V lost 3 bases and J 3 bases, leaving 9 bases between the germline ends. Germline CDR1 and CDR2: SGHTA and FQGNSA. There are 13 residues in the CDR3. The CDR3 is CASSFLQGYEQYF. CDR3 sequence (DNA): TGTGCCAGCAGCTTCTTACAGGGCTACGAGCAGTACTTC.

The chain is built from TRBV6-1 and TRBJ2-3; D gene unclear. The CDR3 length is 14 residues. Looked up from germline, CDR1 is MNHNS and CDR2 is SASEGT. Trimming shortened V by 1 base and J by 2 bases, and 7 bases separated the two germline ends. The CDR3 sequence: CASSEGANTDTQYF. The CDR3, as DNA: TGTGCCAGCAGTGAAGGAGCCAACACAGATACGCAGTATTTT.

The chain links TRBV6-1 to TRBJ1-2, with D tentatively TRBD1 (5 bases). The germline V gene encodes CDR1 MNHNS and CDR2 SASEGT. The V gene lost 4 bases and the J gene lost 8 bases, with 23 bases spanning the gap. CDR3 length: 16 amino acids. CDR3 nucleotides: TGTGCCAGCAGTGCGCAACTCGAATGGGGGAAGAAGGGCTACACCTTC. Its protein is CASSAQLEWGKKGYTF.

For the CDR3, the DNA is TGTGCCAGCACCTCCTCCAGGGTTGTCACCGGGGAGCTGTTTTTT. Protein sequence: CASTSSRVVTGELFF. This chain uses TRBV7-8 with TRBJ2-2; D might be TRBD1 (5 bases). With 7 bases removed from V and 4 bases from J, the gap between germline ends came to 16 bases. Germline V gives CDR1 SGHVS, CDR2 FQNEAQ. This CDR3 has 15 amino acids.

This clone showed up just once. The V call is TRBV5-1, the J call TRBJ1-4; TRBD1 might be the D (5 bases). Looked up from germline, CDR1 is SGHRS and CDR2 is YFSETQ. Between the trimmed V and J ends, which lost 2 bases and 8 bases, there was a span of 10 bases. The CDR3 has 13 amino acids. CDR3 sequence reads: CASSLGVEEKLFF. CDR3 in DNA: TGCGCCAGCAGCTTAGGGGTGGAGGAAAAACTGTTTTTT.